This T cell receptor (beta chain) appears in the sequencing data of a study of T cell responses to AZD1222 COVID-19 vaccine. The protocol was immunoSEQ multiplex PCR, while the TCRdb copy is restricted to in-frame clones and leaves out a portion. The sample comprises 150,000 or so clones, around 90% of which are singletons, and approximately 2% rests with the top ten. Germline V lookup: CDR1 MNHEY, CDR2 SVGAGI. The CDR3 contains 14 residues. The V gene lost 6 bases and the J gene lost 6 bases, with 14 bases spanning the gap. The V gene is TRBV6-5, the J gene TRBJ1-4; no clear D gene. The input for sequencing was peripheral blood, taken on day 0 of AZD1222 vaccination. This receptor was obtained from an adult in good health. CDR3 protein: CASRSERLYEKLFF. The CDR3 DNA sequence: TGTGCCAGCAGATCCGAGAGACTCTATGAAAAACTGTTTTTT.